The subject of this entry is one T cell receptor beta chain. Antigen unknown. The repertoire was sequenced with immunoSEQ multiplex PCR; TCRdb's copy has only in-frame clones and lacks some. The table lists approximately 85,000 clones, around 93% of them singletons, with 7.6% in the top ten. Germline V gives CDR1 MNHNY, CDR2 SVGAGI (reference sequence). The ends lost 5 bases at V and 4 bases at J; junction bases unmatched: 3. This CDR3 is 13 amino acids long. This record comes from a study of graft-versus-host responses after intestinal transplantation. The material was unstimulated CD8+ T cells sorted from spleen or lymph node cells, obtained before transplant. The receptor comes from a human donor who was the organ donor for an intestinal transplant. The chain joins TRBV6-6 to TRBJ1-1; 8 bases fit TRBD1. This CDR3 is CASSPGGGTEAFF. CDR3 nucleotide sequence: TGTGCCAGCAGTCCAGGGGGCGGCACTGAAGCTTTCTTT.